This TCR beta chain is from a study of blood T cell repertoires in COVID-19. As for the study in general: Sites across the United States, Italy and Spain contributed samples from acute and convalescent COVID-19.

The length of the CDR3 is 14 residues. Trimming at V came to 4 bases and at J to 7 bases, leaving 3 bases not matched to a gene. Looked up from germline, CDR1 is SGHRS and CDR2 is YFSETQ. TCRdb's table, derived via immunoSEQ multiplex PCR, lists solely in-frame clones and lacks some. Among approximately 120,000 clones listed, approximately 90% were seen once. What was sequenced was peripheral blood. The V gene is TRBV5-1, the J gene TRBJ2-5; TRBD2 agrees at 14 bases. The origin of this receptor is a human donor with acute or convalescent COVID-19. The donor label of this sample is uncertain. The CDR3 sequence is CASSPGLAGGTQYF. In DNA form, the CDR3 reads TGCGCCAGCAGCCCAGGACTAGCGGGGGGGACCCAGTACTTC.